The source of this T cell receptor (beta chain) is a study of blood T cell repertoires in COVID-19. Whole-study context: PBMCs, B-cell-depleted T cells, or T cells provided the cDNA or gDNA that made up the material.

During active infection, Seattle patients enrolled and were then monitored through disease. Profiled with immunoSEQ multiplex PCR; TCRdb holds only in-frame clones, not every one. The sample yields around 300,000 clones, around 90% seen once. What was sequenced was peripheral blood. The origin of this receptor is a woman aged 40 to 55 with COVID-19, enrolled during active disease.

CDR3 nucleotide sequence: TGTGCCAGCAGCGCGGCGGCGGGGGGCTACGAGCAGTACTTC. Translation gives CASSAAAGGYEQYF. The chain has TRBV9 and TRBJ2-7, with 8 bases that match TRBD2. Germline assignment: CDR1 SGDLS and CDR2 YYNGEE. The ends lost 3 bases at V and 3 bases at J; junction bases unmatched: 5. The length of the CDR3 is 14 residues.